These 13 T cell receptor beta chains came from one sample sequenced in a study of molecular identifiers for immune sequencing clone quantification. TCRdb called the PCR reads again in MiXCR, with one record for every CDR3 protein. There are 460,000 or so distinct CDR3 sequences in the sample; around 25% occur only once, and approximately 0.76% lies in the top ten. The material sequenced was naive CD8+ T cells from blood, with Jurkat cell RNA spiked in. Subset indicated: FACS-sorted CD8+CD4-CCR7+CD45RA+ naive T cells. These TCRs come from a human donor in good health. Some libraries in this study had Jurkat cell RNA spiked in.

This clonotype was seen a few times. V usage is TRBV18 and J usage is TRBJ2-1, with 9 bases that match TRBD2. Germline-derived CDR1 and CDR2 are KGHSH and LQKENI. The CDR3 spans 16 residues. The trim removed 5 bases at V and 6 bases at J, leaving 11 bases unmatched. The chain's CDR3 is CASSDLGLADPNEQFF. CDR3 coding DNA: TGTGCCAGCTCAGACCTGGGACTAGCAGACCCCAATGAGCAGTTCTTC.

This clonotype was counted a few times. This chain links TRBV13 with TRBJ2-2; 8 bases match TRBD2. The CDR3 covers 15 residues. Losses at the gene ends were 7 bases for V and 7 bases for J; bases not matched to a gene: 11. Germline V CDR1 and CDR2: PRHDT, FYEKMQ (reference sequence). The CDR3 coding sequence is TGTGCCAGCACTACCGCGGGGGGCCGAGGCGGGGAGCTGTTTTTT. Amino acid sequence: CASTTAGGRGGELFF.

Ten or more counts support this clonotype. The chain is built from TRBV7-9 and TRBJ1-3; no firm D call. CDR1 is SEHNR and CDR2 is FQNEAQ in the germline V gene (reference sequence). The CDR3 loop spans 16 amino acids. Trimming shortened V by 0 bases and J by 2 bases, and 11 bases separated the two germline ends. CDR3: CASSLALGVTGNTIYF. CDR3 DNA: TGTGCCAGCAGCTTAGCGCTTGGGGTTACTGGAAACACCATATATTTT.

This clonotype was observed many times. This chain links TRBV12-3 or TRBV12-4 with TRBJ1-2; 7 nucleotides agree with TRBD1. V shed 6 bases and J 5 bases; nucleotides not matched to a gene: 21. The CDR3 is 18 amino acids. DNA of the CDR3: TGTGCCAGCAGCCCCGGGACAGCGGGGTTAGAAAACTATTATGGCTACACCTTC. Protein: CASSPGTAGLENYYGYTF.

This clonotype was seen a few times. The J gene is TRBJ2-3, the V gene TRBV20-1; 8 bases agree with TRBD1. The germline V gene has CDR1 DFQATT and CDR2 SNEGSKA (reference sequence). The CDR3 covers 15 residues. Losses at the gene ends were 0 bases for V and 3 bases for J; bases not matched to a gene: 5. The CDR3 DNA follows: TGCAGTGCTAGAGATTTCGGACAGGGAACAGATACGCAGTATTTT. It encodes CSARDFGQGTDTQYF.

J is TRBJ2-1 and V is TRBV12-3 or TRBV12-4; possibly TRBD1 or TRBD2 for D (5 bases each). CDR3 length: 15 amino acids. Trimming left V 0 bases short and J 9 bases short, with 15 bases between. The CDR3 nucleotides are TGTGCCAGCAGTTTAGCGGGACCTGGTCTAAGTGAGCAGTTCTTC. Protein sequence: CASSLAGPGLSEQFF.

This clonotype was seen just once. DNA for the CDR3: TGTGCCAGCAGTGAAACGAGGACTAGCGCCATGGGGGATTACGAGCAGTACTTC. Its translation is CASSETRTSAMGDYEQYF. The chain links TRBV2 to TRBJ2-7; TRBD2 matches at 9 bases. The trim removed 2 bases at V and 4 bases at J, leaving 15 bases unmatched. The CDR3 has 18 amino acids. Germline assignment: CDR1 SNHLY and CDR2 FYNNEI. The variable domain in full, with the rest retrieved from reference TRBV2 and TRBJ2-7, is EPEVTQTPSHQVTQMGQEVILRCVPISNHLYFYWYRQILGQKVEFLVSFYNNEISEKSEIFDDQFSVERPDGSNFTLKIRSTKLEDSAMYFCASSETRTSAMGDYEQYFGPGTRLTVT.

This clonotype was seen a few times. The chain links TRBV18 to TRBJ2-7; no clear D. Germline V gives CDR1 KGHSH, CDR2 LQKENI. The ends were cut back, 3 bases at V and 2 bases at J, with 11 bases in the middle. CDR3 length: 14 amino acids. The CDR3 nucleotides read TGTGCCAGCTCACCGCAGGCCGCTACCTACGAGCAGTACTTC. Protein sequence: CASSPQAATYEQYF.

This clonotype has at least ten counts. This chain links TRBV4-1 with TRBJ2-3; D may be TRBD1 (6 bases). The CDR3 is 16 amino acids. Germline V gene data show CDR1 as MGHRA and CDR2 as YSYEKL. Trimming left V 4 bases short and J 8 bases short, with 22 bases between. The CDR3 nucleotides read TGCGCCAGCAGCCCATTACTGGACAGATCCGAGGGTACGCAGTATTTT. Its translation is CASSPLLDRSEGTQYF.

This rearrangement joins TRBV19 to TRBJ2-7, with D perhaps given as TRBD1 or TRBD2 (5 bases each). V shed 4 bases and J shed 6 bases, with 13 bases lying between them. There are 13 residues in the CDR3. CDR1 LNHDA and CDR2 SQIVND come from the germline V gene (reference sequence). CDR3 residues: CASSSVGTVEQYF. The CDR3 nucleotides read TGTGCCAGTAGTAGCGTAGGGACGGTCGAGCAGTACTTC. Drawing the rest from reference TRBV19 and TRBJ2-7, the complete variable domain is DGGITQSPKYLFRKEGQNVTLSCEQNLNHDAMYWYRQDPGQGLRLIYYSQIVNDFQKGDIAEGYSVSREKKESFPLTVTSAQKNPTAFYLCASSSVGTVEQYFGPGTRLTVT.

This clonotype was picked up many times. This chain connects TRBV5-6 to TRBJ1-1; 7 bases align to TRBD1. V was clipped by 5 bases and J by 6 bases; unmatched bases: 7. Germline lookup yields CDR1 SGHDT and CDR2 YYEEEE. The CDR3 runs to 13 residues. The CDR3 DNA follows: TGTGCCAGCAGGCTGACAGGGCTATCTGAAGCTTTCTTT. This gives the protein CASRLTGLSEAFF.

The chain links TRBV25-1 to TRBJ2-7; D call uncertain. Trimming shortened V by 3 bases and J by 2 bases, and 8 bases separated the two germline ends. Germline V CDR1 and CDR2: MGHDK, SYGVNS. The CDR3 runs to 13 residues. CDR3 sequence reads: CASSDTGTYEQYF. CDR3 coding DNA: TGTGCCAGCAGTGATACCGGAACCTACGAGCAGTACTTC.

In this sample, this clonotype turned up a few times. The chain's CDR3 is CASSPSAKDTEAFF. The CDR3 DNA sequence: TGCGCCAGCAGCCCAAGCGCAAAAGACACTGAAGCTTTCTTT. This chain uses TRBV4-3 with TRBJ1-1; D is undetermined. From germline, CDR1 is LGHNA and CDR2 YSLEER. The CDR3 loop spans 14 amino acids. The ends were cut back, 4 bases at V and 3 bases at J, with 12 bases in the middle.